The rows below give T cell receptor beta chains drawn from one sample of a study of blood T cells in healthy people across ages. TCRdb fed the 5' RACE reads into MiXCR, producing one record per CDR3 protein. This sample has 800,000 or so distinct CDR3 sequences; around a quarter occur once, and the top ten carry under 4.5%. The data also belong to a second study, concerning T cells of mothers and their children.

Material: blood. These TCRs come from a boy between 10 and 17 years old in good health. The CDR3 runs from the conserved cysteine through the conserved F or W. D genes are given only for firm matches. A row's size may be missing; if present it is once, few, many or a size class.

clone_size: few
v_call: TRBV7-8
d_call: NA
j_call: TRBJ2-3
cdr3_nt: TGTGCCAGCAGCTTGGCAGGGGCAGGGGCAGATACGCAGTATTTT
cdr3_aa: CASSLAGAGADTQYF

clone_size: NA
v_call: TRBV28
d_call: TRBD2
j_call: TRBJ2-3
cdr3_nt: TGTGCCAGCAGTTTTATGGGGGGGGAGAAGTATTTT
cdr3_aa: CASSFMGGEKYF

clone_size: few
v_call: TRBV10-3
d_call: NA
j_call: TRBJ2-6
cdr3_nt: TGTGCCATCAGTGAGTCCCATGGGGGGACTCTCTCTGGGGCCAACGTCCTGACTTTC
cdr3_aa: CAISESHGGTLSGANVLTF

clone_size: NA
v_call: TRBV4-3
d_call: TRBD1
j_call: TRBJ2-2
cdr3_nt: TGCGCCAGCAGCCAAACGATACCGGGACAGGGGTCCGGGGAGCTGTTTTTT
cdr3_aa: CASSQTIPGQGSGELFF

clone_size: NA
v_call: TRBV28
d_call: NA
j_call: TRBJ2-7
cdr3_nt: TGTGCCAGCAGTTTGATTTCTTGGACACCGCAGTACTTC
cdr3_aa: CASSLISWTPQYF

clone_size: NA
v_call: TRBV15
d_call: NA
j_call: TRBJ2-3
cdr3_nt: TGTGCCACCAGCAGAGATCGGATGGAAGGCACAGATACGCAGTATTTT
cdr3_aa: CATSRDRMEGTDTQYF

clone_size: NA
v_call: TRBV20-1
d_call: NA
j_call: TRBJ1-5
cdr3_nt: NA
cdr3_aa: CSARDPLWEGQPQHF

clone_size: NA
v_call: TRBV4-1
d_call: TRBD2
j_call: TRBJ2-5
cdr3_nt: TGCGCCAGCAGCCAAAAGACTAGCGGACAAGAGACCCAGTACTTC
cdr3_aa: CASSQKTSGQETQYF

clone_size: once
v_call: TRBV5-1
d_call: NA
j_call: TRBJ1-4
cdr3_nt: TGCGCCAGCGGCTTGGTGAACGGGGGCAGTGAAAAACTGTTTTTT
cdr3_aa: CASGLVNGGSEKLFF

clone_size: once
v_call: TRBV4-3
d_call: NA
j_call: TRBJ2-1
cdr3_nt: TGCGCCAGCAGCCAAGATATCGGTCGGAATGAGCAGTTCTTC
cdr3_aa: CASSQDIGRNEQFF

clone_size: few
v_call: TRBV5-1
d_call: TRBD1
j_call: TRBJ1-3
cdr3_nt: TGCGCCAGCAGCAGTGGGACAGTCTCTGGAAACACCATATATTTT
cdr3_aa: CASSSGTVSGNTIYF

clone_size: few
v_call: TRBV9
d_call: TRBD1
j_call: TRBJ2-2
cdr3_nt: TGTGCCAGCAGCGCGACAGGGATACCCGGGGAGCTGTTTTTT
cdr3_aa: CASSATGIPGELFF

clone_size: once
v_call: TRBV12-3/TRBV12-4
d_call: TRBD2
j_call: TRBJ2-3
cdr3_nt: TGTGCCAGCAGTTTAGTTGGCGGGAGGGAAGATACGCAGTATTTT
cdr3_aa: CASSLVGGREDTQYF

clone_size: few
v_call: TRBV5-1
d_call: TRBD2
j_call: TRBJ2-7
cdr3_nt: TGCGCCAGCAGCTTGGAGGTTAGCGGGGCAAACGAGCAGTACTTC
cdr3_aa: CASSLEVSGANEQYF

clone_size: NA
v_call: TRBV14
d_call: NA
j_call: TRBJ2-7
cdr3_nt: TGTGCCAGCAGCCAAGCTCCGGACTACGAGCAGTACTTC
cdr3_aa: CASSQAPDYEQYF

clone_size: NA
v_call: TRBV2
d_call: NA
j_call: TRBJ2-2
cdr3_nt: TGTGCCAGCAGTGAACAGGGGGAGCTGTTTTTT
cdr3_aa: CASSEQGELFF

clone_size: NA
v_call: TRBV7-9
d_call: NA
j_call: TRBJ1-1
cdr3_nt: TGTGCCAGCAGCTTCAGCGGCGGTCAGCCGAACACTGAAGCTTTCTTT
cdr3_aa: CASSFSGGQPNTEAFF

clone_size: NA
v_call: TRBV29-1
d_call: TRBD2
j_call: TRBJ2-4
cdr3_nt: TGCAGCGTTGAAGGAACCGGGCTAGCGGGAGCCAAAAACATTCAGTACTTC
cdr3_aa: CSVEGTGLAGAKNIQYF

clone_size: few
v_call: TRBV6-2/TRBV6-3
d_call: NA
j_call: TRBJ2-5
cdr3_nt: TGTGCCAGCAGTTACGGGACATACCGAGAGACTGAGGAGACCCAGTACTTC
cdr3_aa: CASSYGTYRETEETQYF

clone_size: NA
v_call: TRBV28
d_call: TRBD1
j_call: TRBJ2-4
cdr3_nt: TGTGCCAGCAGCCCCAGGGGGCCCGCCAAAAACATTCAGTACTTC
cdr3_aa: CASSPRGPAKNIQYF

clone_size: few
v_call: TRBV29-1
d_call: TRBD2
j_call: TRBJ2-1
cdr3_nt: TGCAGCGTTGAAAACTGGGGACTATTTCCTGAGCAGTTCTTC
cdr3_aa: CSVENWGLFPEQFF

clone_size: few
v_call: TRBV6-9
d_call: TRBD1
j_call: TRBJ2-7
cdr3_nt: TGTGCCAGCAGTCTCCGGGACAGGGGGCGCTGGGAGCAGTACTTC
cdr3_aa: CASSLRDRGRWEQYF

clone_size: many
v_call: TRBV9
d_call: NA
j_call: TRBJ2-1
cdr3_nt: TGTGCCAGCAGCGTGGGGGGTTCCTACAATGAGCAGTTCTTC
cdr3_aa: CASSVGGSYNEQFF

clone_size: NA
v_call: TRBV6-5
d_call: NA
j_call: TRBJ2-1
cdr3_nt: TGTGCCAGCAGCCCCCTGGGAGGATTTTACAATGAGCAGTTCTTC
cdr3_aa: CASSPLGGFYNEQFF

clone_size: NA
v_call: TRBV20-1
d_call: NA
j_call: TRBJ2-7
cdr3_nt: TGCAGTGCTAGAGACCCCCACCGAATCTACGAGCAGTACTTC
cdr3_aa: CSARDPHRIYEQYF

clone_size: few
v_call: TRBV14
d_call: TRBD2
j_call: TRBJ2-7
cdr3_nt: TGTGCCAGCAGCCGCAGCGGGAGTGACGAGCAGTACTTC
cdr3_aa: CASSRSGSDEQYF

clone_size: few
v_call: TRBV6-1
d_call: NA
j_call: TRBJ2-5
cdr3_nt: TGTGCCAGCAGTGATTTTAGTGCGGAAGAGACCCAGTACTTT
cdr3_aa: CASSDFSAEETQYF

clone_size: NA
v_call: TRBV4-1
d_call: NA
j_call: TRBJ2-7
cdr3_nt: TGCGCCAGCAGCCAAGGGCCAGGGTCCCTCGAGCAGTACTTC
cdr3_aa: CASSQGPGSLEQYF

clone_size: few
v_call: TRBV6-6
d_call: NA
j_call: TRBJ2-2
cdr3_nt: TGTGCCAGCAGTTACTCGAATCCAGGAAACACCGGGGAGCTGTTTTTT
cdr3_aa: CASSYSNPGNTGELFF

clone_size: NA
v_call: TRBV7-2
d_call: TRBD2
j_call: TRBJ2-7
cdr3_nt: TGTGCCAGCAGCTTAGAAGCGGGGGTGACTTTCGAGCAGTACTTC
cdr3_aa: CASSLEAGVTFEQYF

clone_size: NA
v_call: TRBV28
d_call: TRBD1
j_call: TRBJ1-4
cdr3_nt: TGTGCCAGCAGCCTAACGACAGGGGGTCGTGAAAAACTGTTTTTT
cdr3_aa: CASSLTTGGREKLFF

clone_size: NA
v_call: TRBV12-3/TRBV12-4
d_call: NA
j_call: TRBJ2-7
cdr3_nt: TGTGCCAGCAGTCCACGACCGACAGGTATCTCCTACGAGCAGTACTTC
cdr3_aa: CASSPRPTGISYEQYF

clone_size: few
v_call: TRBV5-1
d_call: NA
j_call: TRBJ1-2
cdr3_nt: TGCGCCAGCAGCTTTGGGGGGACTTGGGACTATGGCTACACCTTC
cdr3_aa: CASSFGGTWDYGYTF

clone_size: few
v_call: TRBV6-6
d_call: NA
j_call: TRBJ2-1
cdr3_nt: TGTGCCAGCAGTGTGGCCTTAGTGCCCTCCTACAATGAGCAGTTCTTC
cdr3_aa: CASSVALVPSYNEQFF

clone_size: NA
v_call: TRBV7-7
d_call: NA
j_call: TRBJ2-5
cdr3_nt: TGTGCTAGCAGCCCCGGGTTGGGGACCCAGTACTTC
cdr3_aa: CASSPGLGTQYF

clone_size: NA
v_call: TRBV7-2
d_call: NA
j_call: TRBJ1-2
cdr3_nt: TGTACCAGCAGCTTAGAGTCAGGGGCTCCTTGGGGCTACACCTTC
cdr3_aa: CTSSLESGAPWGYTF

clone_size: NA
v_call: TRBV5-6
d_call: TRBD2
j_call: TRBJ2-5
cdr3_nt: TGTGCCAGCAGCTTCCCGCCGGGGGGGCTTCAAGAGACCCAGTACTTC
cdr3_aa: CASSFPPGGLQETQYF

clone_size: few
v_call: TRBV6-2/TRBV6-3
d_call: NA
j_call: TRBJ1-2
cdr3_nt: TGTGCCAGCAGTTACCTACAGGATAACTATGGCTACACCTTC
cdr3_aa: CASSYLQDNYGYTF

clone_size: few
v_call: TRBV5-1
d_call: NA
j_call: TRBJ1-2
cdr3_nt: TGCGCCAGCAGCTTGGAAGGCAGCCCCGGGGGCTACACCTTC
cdr3_aa: CASSLEGSPGGYTF

clone_size: NA
v_call: TRBV20-1
d_call: TRBD2
j_call: TRBJ2-7
cdr3_nt: TGCAGTGCCCAGATGGGGACTAGCCCCTACGAGCAGTACTTC
cdr3_aa: CSAQMGTSPYEQYF